What follows are 10 T cell receptor beta chains derived from one specimen sequenced in a study of Ad26.COV2.S vaccination and SARS-CoV-2 variants. The protocol was immunoSEQ multiplex PCR, while the TCRdb copy is restricted to in-frame clones and leaves out a portion. There are roughly 300,000 clones in the sample; approximately 86% occur only once, and about 11% lies in the top ten. Stated treatment: 15 to 20 received Ad26.COV2.S at low or high dose, single or two shots; 5 received placebo; per-sample allocation not given. Day 63 after the first injection of vaccine or placebo was the sampling time. The source was peripheral blood, collected in a trial of Ad26.COV2.S vaccine versus placebo. These TCRs come from a person aged 18-65 years who received the Ad26.COV2.S COVID-19 vaccine or a placebo.

The rearrangement joins TRBV4-1 to TRBJ2-4; no clear D. V lost 1 base and J lost 0, with 13 bases in between. Germline V lookup: CDR1 MGHRA, CDR2 YSYEKL. The length of the CDR3 is 17 residues. This chain's CDR3 is CASSQVGQRLAKNIQYF. The CDR3 nucleotides are TGCGCCAGCAGCCAAGTAGGCCAGCGACTAGCCAAAAACATTCAGTACTTC.

This rearrangement joins TRBV12-3 or TRBV12-4 to TRBJ2-7; weak D call: TRBD1 (5 bases). Deletions cut 10 bases from V and 6 bases from J, with 16 bases between. This CDR3 is 12 amino acids long. The CDR3 loop is CATGRSGLEQYF. CDR3 nucleotides: TGTGCCACAGGGCGCTCTGGGCTCGAGCAGTACTTC.

The V gene is TRBV7-8, the J gene TRBJ2-5, with 13 nucleotides matching TRBD2. The CDR3 is made up of 18 amino acids. The germline gives CDR1 SGHVS, CDR2 FQNEAQ. The ends lost 5 bases at V and 4 bases at J; junction bases unmatched: 13. The CDR3 region is CASSRRTSGSLVGETQYF. The CDR3 DNA is TGTGCCAGCAGCCGGCGGACTAGCGGGAGTCTGGTAGGAGAGACCCAGTACTTC.

The chain combines TRBV19 with TRBJ2-1; a possible D gene is TRBD2 (5 bases). The CDR3 runs to 11 residues. Germline lookup yields CDR1 LNHDA and CDR2 SQIVND (reference sequence). The germline V and J ends were trimmed by 3 bases and 15 bases, with 12 bases remaining between them. The CDR3 region is CASSMGGHLFF. The CDR3, as DNA: TGTGCCAGTAGTATGGGCGGGCATCTGTTCTTC.

V and J are TRBV5-1 and TRBJ1-1; no clear D gene. Trimming cost V 4 bases and J 2 bases, with 9 bases left between them. The CDR3 has 13 amino acids. From germline, CDR1 is SGHRS and CDR2 YFSETQ. CDR3 DNA sequence: TGCGCCAGCAGCATACAGAGTAACACTGAAGCTTTCTTT. Translating it yields CASSIQSNTEAFF.

The CDR3 loop reads CASSVLAGTDTQYF. The CDR3 DNA is TGTGCCAGCAGTGTGCTAGCGGGCACAGATACGCAGTATTTT. The rearrangement joins TRBV27 to TRBJ2-3, with 7 positions matching TRBD2. After removal of 5 bases from V and 1 base from J, the junction contained 3 bases not matched to a gene. The CDR3 covers 14 residues. Germline V gives CDR1 MNHEY, CDR2 SMNVEV (reference sequence).

This chain connects TRBV7-6 to TRBJ1-1; D ambiguous. This CDR3 has 13 residues. V lost 3 bases to trimming and J lost 1 base, with 6 bases between them. Germline assignment: CDR1 SGHVS and CDR2 FNYEAQ. CDR3 nucleotides: TGTGCCAGCAGCTTGGAACAGAACACTGAAGCTTTCTTT. The encoded protein is CASSLEQNTEAFF.

CDR3 amino acids: CASSYSSGGIGTQHF. The CDR3 DNA reads TGTGCCAGCAGTTACTCGTCGGGTGGAATCGGGACCCAGCATTTT. The V call is TRBV6-5, the J call TRBJ1-5, with D unclear. Germline V gene lookup returns CDR1 MNHEY and CDR2 SVGAGI. The CDR3 length is 15 residues. Trimming removed 0 bases from V and 11 bases from J, with 17 bases in between.

The CDR3 reads CASSSGQGAVYNEQFF. CDR3 nucleotide sequence: TGTGCCAGCAGCTCTGGACAGGGGGCTGTTTACAATGAGCAGTTCTTC. The V call is TRBV28, the J call TRBJ2-1; 11 bases are shared with TRBD1. J was trimmed by 4 bases and V by 6 bases; bases with no gene match: 8. Germline V CDR1 and CDR2: MDHEN, SYDVKM. The CDR3 consists of 16 residues.

The chain recombines TRBV28 with TRBJ2-4; D may correspond to TRBD1 or TRBD2 (6 bases each). Germline values: CDR1 MDHEN, CDR2 SYDVKM. V was clipped by 3 bases and J by 1 base, with 19 bases between them. This CDR3 has 18 residues. The CDR3 protein is CASSFGFGGGQAKNIQYF. The CDR3 coding sequence is TGTGCCAGCAGTTTTGGTTTTGGAGGGGGGCAGGCCAAAAACATTCAGTACTTC.